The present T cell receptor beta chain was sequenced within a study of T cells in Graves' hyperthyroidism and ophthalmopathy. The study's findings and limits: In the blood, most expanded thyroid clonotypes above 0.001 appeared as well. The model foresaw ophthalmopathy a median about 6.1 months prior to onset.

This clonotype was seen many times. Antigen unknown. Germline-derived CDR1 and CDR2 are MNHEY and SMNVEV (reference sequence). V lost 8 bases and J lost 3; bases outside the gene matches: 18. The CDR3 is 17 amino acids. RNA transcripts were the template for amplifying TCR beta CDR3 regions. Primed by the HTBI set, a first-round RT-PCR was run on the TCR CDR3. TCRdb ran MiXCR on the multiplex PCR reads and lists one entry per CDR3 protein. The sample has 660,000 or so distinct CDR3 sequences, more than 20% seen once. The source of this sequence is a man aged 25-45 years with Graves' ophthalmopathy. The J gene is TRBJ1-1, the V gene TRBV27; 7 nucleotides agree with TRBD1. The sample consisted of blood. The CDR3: CASRKPAGGTRYTEAFF. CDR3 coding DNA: TGTGCCAGCCGCAAGCCGGCAGGGGGTACCCGCTACACTGAAGCTTTCTTT.